This TCR beta chain was recorded in a study of T cell changes during pregnancy in multiple sclerosis. The CDR3 runs 17 residues. After removal of 1 base from V and 0 bases from J, the junction contained 4 bases not matched to a gene. The germline V gene has CDR1 KGHSH and CDR2 LQKENI. The data were produced by immunoSEQ multiplex PCR, yet TCRdb's version contains in-frame clones alone and is incomplete. The profile covers roughly 56,000 clones, with nearly 90% appearing a single time and about 1.8% taken by the ten largest. V gene TRBV18 combines with J gene TRBJ2-4; 9 nucleotides line up with TRBD2. The TCR comes from a female donor with multiple sclerosis, enrolled in a pregnancy study. The sequencing here drew on peripheral blood, taken in the first trimester of pregnancy. CDR3 DNA: TGTGCCAGCTCACCACAGGCTAGCGGGATAGCCAAAAACATTCAGTACTTC. Its translation: CASSPQASGIAKNIQYF.